These 8 T cell receptor beta chains share one sample of origin, sequenced in a study of early T cells in non-severe SARS-CoV-2 infection. Via MiXCR, TCRdb re-called the 5' RACE reads, giving one row per CDR3 protein. Here the sample spans under 40,000 distinct CDR3 sequences, roughly 6% being singletons. Sequences were obtained from whole blood. The receptors shown here come from an adult who was a healthcare worker with PCR-confirmed SARS-CoV-2 infection or an uninfected control (not recorded which).

This clonotype was found many times. The chain uses TRBV28 and TRBJ2-6; 8 positions match TRBD1. Germline-derived CDR1 and CDR2 are MDHEN and SYDVKM. The CDR3 loop spans 16 amino acids. J was trimmed by 4 bases and V by 5 bases; bases with no gene match: 7. The CDR3: CASSHQGAEGANVLTF. CDR3 bases: TGTGCCAGCAGTCATCAGGGGGCGGAAGGGGCCAACGTCCTGACTTTC. Based on the CDR3 plus reference TRBV28 and TRBJ2-6, the full variable domain is DVKVTQSSRYLVKRTGEKVFLECVQDMDHENMFWYRQDPGLGLRLIYFSYDVKMKEKGDIPEGYSVSREKKERFSLILESASTNQTSMYLCASSHQGAEGANVLTFGAGSRLTVL.

This clonotype was observed many times. J is TRBJ2-7 and V is TRBV20-1; D is undetermined. V was cut by 7 bases and J by 0 bases, with 7 bases left in between. The CDR3 extends over 11 amino acids. Germline loops: CDR1 DFQATT, CDR2 SNEGSKA (reference sequence). This CDR3 is CSVEHSYEQYF. The CDR3 DNA reads as TGCAGTGTAGAGCACTCCTACGAGCAGTACTTC.

This clonotype was recorded a few times. The chain carries TRBV20-1 and TRBJ2-7; no clear D. The V gene lost 1 base and the J gene lost 3 bases, with 7 bases spanning the gap. The CDR3 is 12 residues long. CDR1 is DFQATT, CDR2 SNEGSKA, per germline (reference sequence). The CDR3 DNA reads TGCAGTGCTAGAGCACCAAGCTACGAGCAGTACTTC. As protein: CSARAPSYEQYF.

This clonotype occurred a few times. The genes are TRBV11-3 and TRBJ2-1; D not certain. This CDR3 region has 19 residues. Trimming cost V 0 bases and J 8 bases, with 26 bases left between them. Germline loops: CDR1 SGHNT, CDR2 YENEEA. The chain's CDR3 is CASSLDRRTASVRPHEQFF. CDR3 bases: TGTGCCAGCAGCTTAGACCGCCGGACGGCGTCTGTCCGCCCACATGAGCAGTTCTTC.

The chain combines TRBV6-6 with TRBJ2-7; TRBD1 agrees at 8 bases. Trimming cost V 5 bases and J 3 bases; bases outside gene matches: 15. CDR3 length: 17 amino acids. Germline loops: CDR1 MNHNY, CDR2 SVGAGI (reference sequence). In nucleotides, the CDR3 is TGTGCCAGCAGTGACCGTCCGGACAGGGTGTTTTTCTACGAGCAGTACTTC. It yields the protein CASSDRPDRVFFYEQYF.

This clonotype was seen ten or more times. The genes are TRBV3-1 and TRBJ2-6; D may be TRBD1 (6 bases). The V and J ends lost 1 base and 0 bases respectively, with 10 bases between them. The CDR3 runs 17 residues. Germline-derived CDR1 and CDR2 are LGHDT and YNNKEL (reference sequence). The CDR3 loop reads CASSQGDTSSGANVLTF. In DNA, the CDR3 is TGTGCCAGCAGCCAAGGGGACACCTCCTCTGGGGCCAACGTCCTGACTTTC.

This clonotype was counted between two and nine times. CDR3 sequence (DNA): TGTGCCAGCAGCTTAGGCGGGAGGGGTTGGGCAGATACGCAGTATTTT. It yields the protein CASSLGGRGWADTQYF. The chain has TRBV7-2 and TRBJ2-3; 9 bases are a match to TRBD2. The germline V gene has CDR1 SGHTA and CDR2 FQGNSA. V dropped 1 base and J dropped 4; count of bases not matched to a gene: 6. CDR3 length: 16 residues.

There are many counts of this clonotype. The chain employs TRBV7-2 and TRBJ2-6; 12 bases map to TRBD2. Germline trimming cut 2 bases from V and 0 bases from J; bases unmatched to any gene: 11. CDR3 length: 21 amino acids. Germline V gene lookup returns CDR1 SGHTA and CDR2 FQGNSA. The CDR3 is CASSLYSLAGGLVSGANVLTF. CDR3 DNA: TGTGCCAGCAGCTTATATTCCCTAGCGGGAGGGCTTGTCTCTGGGGCCAACGTCCTGACTTTC.